The clone carrying this T cell receptor (beta chain) has only a few counts. The data were taken from a study of blood T cell repertoires in COVID-19. Whole-study context: Material from acute and convalescent COVID-19 was sourced from the United States, Italy and Spain. The analysed material was cDNA or gDNA that came from T cells, B-cell-depleted T cells, or PBMCs.

Per the germline V gene, CDR1 is SGHRS and CDR2 is YFSETQ. The CDR3 sequence is 12 residues long. Trimming cost V 2 bases and J 6 bases, with 7 bases left between them. In the original processing: How many nucleated cells were present was estimated from reference gene primer amplification. Only in-frame clones appear in the TCRdb table, and some are missing; sequencing was by immunoSEQ multiplex PCR. V, J and clone size reflect that table, while D and trimming were determined from the DNA. The sample consists of roughly 200,000 clones, about 85% of them appearing once. Sequencing input: PBMCs or T cells enriched from blood (not recorded which). The chain combines TRBV5-1 with TRBJ2-3; D is unclear. This receptor was obtained from a man in his forties who had recovered from COVID-19. CDR3 nucleotide sequence: TGCGCCAGCAGCTTCTCTCGGGATACGCAGTATTTT. This sequence encodes CASSFSRDTQYF. Using reference TRBV5-1 and TRBJ2-3 for the parts outside the CDR3, the full variable domain is KAGVTQTPRYLIKTRGQQVTLSCSPISGHRSVSWYQQTPGQGLQFLFEYFSETQRNKGNFPGRFSGRQFSNSRSEMNVSTLELGDSALYLCASSFSRDTQYFGPGTRLTVL.